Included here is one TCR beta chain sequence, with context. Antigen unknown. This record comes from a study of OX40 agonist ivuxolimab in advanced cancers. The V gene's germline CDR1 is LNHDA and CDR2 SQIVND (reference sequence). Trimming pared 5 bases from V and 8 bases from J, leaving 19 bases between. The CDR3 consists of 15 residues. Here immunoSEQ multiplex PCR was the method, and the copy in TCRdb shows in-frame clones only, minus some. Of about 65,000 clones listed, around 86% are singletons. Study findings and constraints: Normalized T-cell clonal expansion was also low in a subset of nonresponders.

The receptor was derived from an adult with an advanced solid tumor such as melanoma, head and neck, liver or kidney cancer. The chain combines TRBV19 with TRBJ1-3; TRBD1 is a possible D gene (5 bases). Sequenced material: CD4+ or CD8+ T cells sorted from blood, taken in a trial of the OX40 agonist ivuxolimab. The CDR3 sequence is CASSFRDPGPDTIYF. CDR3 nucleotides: TGTGCCAGTAGTTTCCGGGACCCGGGGCCGGACACCATATATTTT.